Listed below are T cell receptor beta chains from one sample, sequenced in a study of blood T cell repertoires in COVID-19. Libraries were prepared by immunoSEQ multiplex PCR; TCRdb keeps only in-frame clonotypes and omits some of them. This sample has under 350,000 clones; 65% to 90% occur once, and the top ten carry 4% to 5.5%. The sequenced material came from PBMCs or T cells enriched from blood (not recorded which). The source is a woman between 40 and 55 years old with acute COVID-19. Each CDR3 is given with its conserved first and last residue. The D gene is left open where the match is weak. The size of a clone is reported for some rows only, either as once, few or many, or as a class for expanded clones.

15	-	TRBV5-4	TRBD1	TRBJ1-3	TGTGCCAGCAGCTGGGGACAGGGGCCTGGAAACACCATATATTTT	CASSWGQGPGNTIYF
14	once	TRBV12-5	-	TRBJ2-1	TGTGCTAGTGGTTTGTCTCCACGGGAGAATGAGCAGTTCTTC	CASGLSPRENEQFF
15	-	TRBV19	TRBD1	TRBJ1-2	TGTGCCAGTAGCTCCCAGGGACAGGGGAACTATGGCTACACCTTC	CASSSQGQGNYGYTF
14	-	TRBV15	-	TRBJ1-6	TGTGCCACCAGCACGAGCTCCTATAATTCACCCCTCCACTTT	CATSTSSYNSPLHF
15	-	TRBV2	-	TRBJ1-1	TGTGCCAGCAGTGAACAGGGACTAATGAACACTGAAGCTTTCTTT	CASSEQGLMNTEAFF
14	-	TRBV18	-	TRBJ2-1	TGTGCCAGCTCACCCCTGGGCGTTGACAATGAGCAGTTCTTC	CASSPLGVDNEQFF
13	-	TRBV18	TRBD2	TRBJ2-3	TGTGCCAGCTCACCGGGGGGGACAGATACGCAGTATTTT	CASSPGGTDTQYF
12	-	TRBV6-5	-	TRBJ2-7	TGTGCCAGCAGTTATCTCAGCGCCGAGCAGTACTTC	CASSYLSAEQYF
15	-	TRBV6-5	TRBD1	TRBJ2-7	TGTGCCAGCAGTTACGGGACAGGGGGTACCTACGAGCAGTACTTC	CASSYGTGGTYEQYF
16	-	TRBV13	TRBD1	TRBJ1-6	TGTGCCAGCAGCTTAAGCCGACAGGGGTACAATTCACCCCTCCACTTT	CASSLSRQGYNSPLHF
13	-	TRBV11-2	-	TRBJ2-7	TGTGCCAGCAGCTTATTTCCGGGCTACGAGCAGTACTTC	CASSLFPGYEQYF
14	-	TRBV7-8	-	TRBJ1-2	TGTGCCAGCAGCTTAGGTTCGGGGGGCGATGGCTACACCTTC	CASSLGSGGDGYTF
13	-	TRBV6-1	-	TRBJ1-2	TGTGCCAGCAGTGAAGCATGGGGGGATGGCTACACCTTC	CASSEAWGDGYTF
14	-	TRBV3-1/TRBV3-2	-	TRBJ2-7	TGTGCCAGCAGCCAAGATGCGGGGTCTTACGAGCAGTACTTC	CASSQDAGSYEQYF
15	-	TRBV28	-	TRBJ2-7	TGTGCCAGCAGTTTCCAGGAGGGATTCTCCTACGAGCAGTACTTC	CASSFQEGFSYEQYF
14	-	TRBV4-3	-	TRBJ1-2	TGCGCCAGCAGCCAAGGGAGGGGCGCCGGTGGCTACACCTTC	CASSQGRGAGGYTF
11	-	TRBV28	-	TRBJ1-4	TGTGCCAGCAGTTTTCGTGAAAAACTGTTTTTT	CASSFREKLFF
15	-	TRBV9	-	TRBJ2-3	TGTGCCAGCTCTACCAGGCGGGGACCCACAGATACGCAGTATTTT	CASSTRRGPTDTQYF
17	-	TRBV5-6	-	TRBJ2-1	TGTGCCAGCAGCTTGGGACCGGGACGGCAGGGGGGCAATGAGCAGTTCTTC	CASSLGPGRQGGNEQFF
16	-	TRBV21-1	-	TRBJ1-5	TGTGCCAGCAGCAATGAGGTGCAGGGCTGGCATCAGCCCCAGCATTTT	CASSNEVQGWHQPQHF
18	-	TRBV19	TRBD2	TRBJ2-1	TGTGCCAGTAGTATATCCGGGGGTAGCGGGATACTACAGAATGAGCAGTTCTTC	CASSISGGSGILQNEQFF
14	few	TRBV18	TRBD1	TRBJ1-5	TGTGCCAGCTCAGGGACAGGATGGGGTCAGCCCCAGCATTTT	CASSGTGWGQPQHF
16	-	TRBV6-6	TRBD1	TRBJ1-5	TGTGCCAGCAGACCCCCGGACAGGGGCGGCAATCAGCCCCAGCATTTT	CASRPPDRGGNQPQHF
14	-	TRBV5-1	-	TRBJ1-3	TGCGCCAGCAGCTTGGGGGCAGGTGGAAACACCATATATTTT	CASSLGAGGNTIYF
16	-	TRBV5-1	TRBD2	TRBJ2-3	TGCGCCAGCAGCTTGGCGACTAGCGGGAGATCAGATACGCAGTATTTT	CASSLATSGRSDTQYF
13	-	TRBV7-2	-	TRBJ1-4	TGTGCCAGCAGCTTATCCCCAGTGGAAAAACTGTTTTTT	CASSLSPVEKLFF
13	-	TRBV27	TRBD1	TRBJ1-3	TGTGCCAGCAGTCGGACAGGGGTAAACACCATATATTTT	CASSRTGVNTIYF
15	-	TRBV9	TRBD1	TRBJ2-1	TGTGCCAGCAGCACCGGACAGGGTTCCTACAATGAGCAGTTCTTC	CASSTGQGSYNEQFF
13	-	TRBV29-1	TRBD1	TRBJ1-2	TGCAGGGCCAGGGACAGAGCGAACTATGGCTACACCTTC	CRARDRANYGYTF
17	-	TRBV4-1	-	TRBJ1-5	TGCGCCAGCAGCCAATTTCAGGGGTTGATTAGCAATCAGCCCCAGCATTTT	CASSQFQGLISNQPQHF
14	-	TRBV5-1	TRBD1	TRBJ1-1	TGCGCCAGCAGCTTGGCCGGGACAGGAACTGAAGCTTTCTTT	CASSLAGTGTEAFF
14	-	TRBV3-1/TRBV3-2	-	TRBJ1-2	TGTGCCAGCAGCCCATCCAGGGTGGACTATGGCTACACCTTC	CASSPSRVDYGYTF
15	-	TRBV7-2	-	TRBJ2-5	TGTGCCAGCAGCTTAGTTCTTGGCAAACAAGAGACCCAGTACTTC	CASSLVLGKQETQYF
16	-	TRBV7-9	TRBD1	TRBJ1-4	TGTGCCAGCAGCTTAGACAGGGGGCTGTCTAATGAAAAACTGTTTTTT	CASSLDRGLSNEKLFF
14	-	TRBV2	TRBD2	TRBJ2-5	TGTGCCAGCAGTGCGGCGGGAGCGATTGAGACCCAGTACTTC	CASSAAGAIETQYF
14	-	TRBV12-5	-	TRBJ2-2	TGTGCTAGTGCCCTAACAGGGTATGGCGGGGAGCTGTTTTTT	CASALTGYGGELFF
14	once	TRBV7-2	TRBD1	TRBJ2-3	TGTGCCAGCAGACAGGACAGGGGGGCAGATACGCAGTATTTT	CASRQDRGADTQYF
18	-	TRBV7-8	TRBD1	TRBJ2-1	TGTGCCAGCAGCTTAGGACAGGGCTCCCTCGGGTTATACAATGAGCAGTTCTTC	CASSLGQGSLGLYNEQFF
16	once	TRBV4-3	TRBD1	TRBJ1-4	TGCGCCAGCAGCCAACATCTCGACAGGGTGAATGAAAAACTGTTTTTT	CASSQHLDRVNEKLFF
16	once	TRBV4-1	-	TRBJ1-3	TGCGCCAGCAGCCAAGCGAAAGAGCGCTCTGGAAACACCATATATTTT	CASSQAKERSGNTIYF
13	-	TRBV6-2/TRBV6-3	-	TRBJ1-4	TGTGCCAGCAGTTTCAGATCAAATGAAAAACTGTTTTTT	CASSFRSNEKLFF
14	-	TRBV11-1	TRBD1	TRBJ2-5	TGTGCCAGCAGCGAGGGACAGGGACAAGAGACCCAGTACTTC	CASSEGQGQETQYF
12	-	TRBV29-1	TRBD1	TRBJ2-1	TGCAGCGTTCGCCAGCCGACAGGGAGCCCGTTCTTC	CSVRQPTGSPFF
13	-	TRBV6-5	-	TRBJ1-1	TGTGCCAGCAGTTACTCTCAGGGCACTGAAGCTTTCTTT	CASSYSQGTEAFF
11	-	TRBV20-1	TRBD2	TRBJ2-5	TGCAGTTCGGGGGGGAGTGAGACCCAGTACTTC	CSSGGSETQYF
13	-	TRBV12-3/TRBV12-4	TRBD1	TRBJ1-2	TGTGCCAGCAGCTGGGACAGCCCGCGGGGCTACACCTTC	CASSWDSPRGYTF